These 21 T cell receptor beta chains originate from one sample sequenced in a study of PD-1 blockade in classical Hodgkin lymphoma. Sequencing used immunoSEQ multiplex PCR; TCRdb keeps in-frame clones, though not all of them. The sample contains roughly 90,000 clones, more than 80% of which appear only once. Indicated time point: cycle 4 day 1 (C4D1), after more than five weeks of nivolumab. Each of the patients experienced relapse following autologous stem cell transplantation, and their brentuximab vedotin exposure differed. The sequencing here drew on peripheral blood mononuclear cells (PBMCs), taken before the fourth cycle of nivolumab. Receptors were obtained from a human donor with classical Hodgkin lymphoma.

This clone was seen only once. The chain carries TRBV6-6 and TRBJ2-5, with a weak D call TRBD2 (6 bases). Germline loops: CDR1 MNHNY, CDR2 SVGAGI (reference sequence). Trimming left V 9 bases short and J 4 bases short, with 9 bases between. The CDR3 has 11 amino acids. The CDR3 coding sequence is TGTGCCAGTGGGACTGTAGAGACCCAGTACTTC. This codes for CASGTVETQYF.

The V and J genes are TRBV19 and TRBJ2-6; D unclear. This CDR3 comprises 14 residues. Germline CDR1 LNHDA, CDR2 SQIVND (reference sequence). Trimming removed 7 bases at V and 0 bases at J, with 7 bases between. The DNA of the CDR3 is TGTGCCAGTACCGGTCGCTCTGGGGCCAACGTCCTGACTTTC. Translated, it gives CASTGRSGANVLTF. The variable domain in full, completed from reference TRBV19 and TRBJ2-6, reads DGGITQSPKYLFRKEGQNVTLSCEQNLNHDAMYWYRQDPGQGLRLIYYSQIVNDFQKGDIAEGYSVSREKKESFPLTVTSAQKNPTAFYLCASTGRSGANVLTFGAGSRLTVL.

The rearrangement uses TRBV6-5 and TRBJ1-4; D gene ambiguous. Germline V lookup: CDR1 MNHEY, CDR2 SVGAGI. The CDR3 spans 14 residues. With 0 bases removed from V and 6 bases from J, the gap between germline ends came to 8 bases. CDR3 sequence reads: CASSYSGSDEKLFF. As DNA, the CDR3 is TGTGCCAGCAGTTACTCGGGGTCGGATGAAAAACTGTTTTTT.

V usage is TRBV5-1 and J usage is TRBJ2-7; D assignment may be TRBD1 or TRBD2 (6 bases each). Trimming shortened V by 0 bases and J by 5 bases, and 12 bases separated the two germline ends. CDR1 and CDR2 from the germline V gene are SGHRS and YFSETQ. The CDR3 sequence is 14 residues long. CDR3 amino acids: CASSLGSGEDEQYF. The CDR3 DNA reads TGCGCCAGCAGCTTGGGGTCAGGGGAGGACGAGCAGTACTTC.

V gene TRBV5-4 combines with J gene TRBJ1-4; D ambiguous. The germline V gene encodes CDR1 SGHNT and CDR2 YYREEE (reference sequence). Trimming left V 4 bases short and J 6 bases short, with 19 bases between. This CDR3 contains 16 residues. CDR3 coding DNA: TGTGCCAGCAGCCCCCACCCCGAAACCTCACATGAAAAACTGTTTTTT. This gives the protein CASSPHPETSHEKLFF.

The chain's CDR3 is CASSTRGVSVTDTQYF. DNA for the CDR3: TGTGCCAGCAGTACCCGGGGGGTTTCCGTAACAGATACGCAGTATTTT. The chain couples TRBV2 to TRBJ2-3; 7 bases agree with TRBD2. The CDR3 consists of 16 residues. V lost 5 bases, J lost 3 bases, and 11 bases stayed unmatched. Looked up from germline, CDR1 is SNHLY and CDR2 is FYNNEI. The full variable domain, its missing parts supplied by reference TRBV2 and TRBJ2-3, is EPEVTQTPSHQVTQMGQEVILRCVPISNHLYFYWYRQILGQKVEFLVSFYNNEISEKSEIFDDQFSVERPDGSNFTLKIRSTKLEDSAMYFCASSTRGVSVTDTQYFGPGTRLTVL.

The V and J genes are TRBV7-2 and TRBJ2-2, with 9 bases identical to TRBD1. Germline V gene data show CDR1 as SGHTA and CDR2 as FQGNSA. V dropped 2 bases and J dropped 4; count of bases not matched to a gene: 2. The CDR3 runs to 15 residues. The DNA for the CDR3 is TGTGCCAGCAGCTTAAAGGGACAGGGCACCGGGGAGCTGTTTTTT. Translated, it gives CASSLKGQGTGELFF.

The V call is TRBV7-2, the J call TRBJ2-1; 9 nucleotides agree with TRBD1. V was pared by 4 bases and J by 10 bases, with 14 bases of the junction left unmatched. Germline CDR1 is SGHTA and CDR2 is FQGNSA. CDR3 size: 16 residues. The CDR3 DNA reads TGTGCCAGCAGCTCGGGACAGGGTACGGGGTTATACGAGCAGTTCTTC. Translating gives CASSSGQGTGLYEQFF. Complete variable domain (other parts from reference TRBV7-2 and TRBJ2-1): GAGVSQSPSNKVTEKGKDVELRCDPISGHTALYWYRQSLGQGLEFLIYFQGNSAPDKSGLPSDRFSAERTGGSVSTLTIQRTQQEDSAVYLCASSSGQGTGLYEQFFGPGTRLTVL.

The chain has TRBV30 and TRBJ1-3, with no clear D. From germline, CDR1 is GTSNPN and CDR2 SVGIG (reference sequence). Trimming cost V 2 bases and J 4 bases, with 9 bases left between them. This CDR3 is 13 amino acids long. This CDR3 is CAWSLSGGNTIYF. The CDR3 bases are TGTGCCTGGAGTCTCTCGGGAGGAAACACCATATATTTT.

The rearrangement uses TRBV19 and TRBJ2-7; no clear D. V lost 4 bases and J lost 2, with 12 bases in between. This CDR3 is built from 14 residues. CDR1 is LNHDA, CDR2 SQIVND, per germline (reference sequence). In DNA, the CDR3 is TGTGCCAGTAGTACCAAGGAGCCCGCCTACGAGCAGTACTTC. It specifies CASSTKEPAYEQYF.

This CDR3 reads CAWRRDRGISYGYTF. The CDR3 nucleotides are TGTGCCTGGAGGCGGGACAGGGGGATTAGCTATGGCTACACCTTC. The J gene is TRBJ1-2, the V gene TRBV30; the match to TRBD1 covers 11 bases. Trimming removed 3 bases from V and 4 bases from J; junction bases left unmatched: 7. The CDR3 runs 15 residues. The germline V gene has CDR1 GTSNPN and CDR2 SVGIG (reference sequence).

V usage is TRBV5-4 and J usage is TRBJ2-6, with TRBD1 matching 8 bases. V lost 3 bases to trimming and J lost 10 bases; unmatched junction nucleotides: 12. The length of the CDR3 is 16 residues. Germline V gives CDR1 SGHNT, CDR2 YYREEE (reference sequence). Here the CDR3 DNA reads TGTGCCAGCAGCTCTTATTCCGGGACAGGAGGAAACGTCCTGACTTTC. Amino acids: CASSSYSGTGGNVLTF.

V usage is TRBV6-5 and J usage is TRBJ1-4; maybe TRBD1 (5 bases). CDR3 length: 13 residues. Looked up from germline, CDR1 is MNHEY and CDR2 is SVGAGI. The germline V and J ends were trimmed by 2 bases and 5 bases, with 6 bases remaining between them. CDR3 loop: CASSYGTNEKLFF. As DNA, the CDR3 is TGTGCCAGCAGTTACGGGACGAATGAAAAACTGTTTTTT.

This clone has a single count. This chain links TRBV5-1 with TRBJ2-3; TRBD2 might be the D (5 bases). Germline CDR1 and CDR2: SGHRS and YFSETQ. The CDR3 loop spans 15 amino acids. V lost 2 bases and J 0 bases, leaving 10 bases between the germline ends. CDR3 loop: CASSLGGGSTDTQYF. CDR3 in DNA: TGCGCCAGCAGCTTAGGCGGCGGGAGCACAGATACGCAGTATTTT.

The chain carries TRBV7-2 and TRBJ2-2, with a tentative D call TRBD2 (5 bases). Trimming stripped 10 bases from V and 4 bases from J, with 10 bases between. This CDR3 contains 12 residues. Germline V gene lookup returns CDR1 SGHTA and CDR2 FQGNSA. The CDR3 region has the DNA TGTGCCATTAGAGGGTTCACCGGGGAGCTGTTTTTT. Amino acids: CAIRGFTGELFF.

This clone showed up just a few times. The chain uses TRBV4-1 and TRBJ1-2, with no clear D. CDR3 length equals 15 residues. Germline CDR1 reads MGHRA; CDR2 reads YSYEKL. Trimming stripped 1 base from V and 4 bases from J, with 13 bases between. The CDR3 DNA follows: TGCGCCAGCAGCCAAGGGTCGGCCATCTCCTATGGCTACACCTTC. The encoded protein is CASSQGSAISYGYTF.

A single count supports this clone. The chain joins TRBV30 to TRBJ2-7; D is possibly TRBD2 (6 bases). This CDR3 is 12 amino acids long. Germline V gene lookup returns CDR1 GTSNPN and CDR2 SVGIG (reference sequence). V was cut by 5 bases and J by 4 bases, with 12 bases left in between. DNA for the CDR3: TGTGCCTGGTCTACCGGGGGTTACGAGCAGTACTTC. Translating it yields CAWSTGGYEQYF.

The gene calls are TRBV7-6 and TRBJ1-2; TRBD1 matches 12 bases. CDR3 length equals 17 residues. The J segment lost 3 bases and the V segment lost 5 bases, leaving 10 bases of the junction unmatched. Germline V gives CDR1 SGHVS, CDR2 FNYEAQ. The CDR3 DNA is TGTGCCAGCAGCGTACCTAAGGGACAGGGGGCGTACTATGGCTACACCTTC. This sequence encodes CASSVPKGQGAYYGYTF.

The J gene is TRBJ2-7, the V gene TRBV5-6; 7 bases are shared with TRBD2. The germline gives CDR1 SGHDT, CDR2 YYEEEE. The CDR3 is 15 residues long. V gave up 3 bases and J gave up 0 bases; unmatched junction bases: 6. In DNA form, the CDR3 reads TGTGCCAGCAGCTCGGGACTAACCAGCTCCTACGAGCAGTACTTC. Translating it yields CASSSGLTSSYEQYF.

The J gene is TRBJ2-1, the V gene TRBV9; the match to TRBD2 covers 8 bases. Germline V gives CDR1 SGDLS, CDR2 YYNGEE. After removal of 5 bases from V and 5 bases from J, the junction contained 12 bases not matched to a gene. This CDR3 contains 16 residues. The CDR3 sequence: CASRPLGAGANNEQFF. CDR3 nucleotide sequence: TGTGCCAGCAGGCCCCTAGGAGCGGGAGCAAACAATGAGCAGTTCTTC.

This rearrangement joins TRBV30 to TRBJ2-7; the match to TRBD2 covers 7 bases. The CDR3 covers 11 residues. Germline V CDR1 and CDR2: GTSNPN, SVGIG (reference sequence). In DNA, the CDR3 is TGTGCGGGGGGGAACGGCTACGAGCAGTACTTC. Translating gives CAGGNGYEQYF.